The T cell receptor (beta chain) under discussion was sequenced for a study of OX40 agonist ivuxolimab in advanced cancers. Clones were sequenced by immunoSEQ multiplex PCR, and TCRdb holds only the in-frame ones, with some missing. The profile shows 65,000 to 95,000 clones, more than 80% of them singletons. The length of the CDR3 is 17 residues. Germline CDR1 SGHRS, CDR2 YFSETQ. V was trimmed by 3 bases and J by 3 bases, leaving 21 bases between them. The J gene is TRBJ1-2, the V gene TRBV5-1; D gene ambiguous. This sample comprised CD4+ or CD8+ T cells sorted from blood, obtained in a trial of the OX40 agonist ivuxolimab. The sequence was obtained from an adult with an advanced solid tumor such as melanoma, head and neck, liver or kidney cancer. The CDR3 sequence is CASSYLQRALNHYGYTF. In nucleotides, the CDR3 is TGCGCCAGCAGCTATCTCCAGCGGGCGCTAAATCACTATGGCTACACCTTC. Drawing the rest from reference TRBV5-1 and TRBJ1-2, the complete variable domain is KAGVTQTPRYLIKTRGQQVTLSCSPISGHRSVSWYQQTPGQGLQFLFEYFSETQRNKGNFPGRFSGRQFSNSRSEMNVSTLELGDSALYLCASSYLQRALNHYGYTFGSGTRLTVV.